Included here is one T cell receptor (beta chain) sequence, with context. Antigen: not known. The sample is drawn from a study of CD8+ T cells in alopecia areata. Findings and caveats of the study: In blood and scalp, many expanded lesional clones persisted during tofacitinib. Under tofacitinib, fewer expanded CD8+ clones appeared among the top 100 scalp clones. Across lesional scalp, and particularly alopecia totalis/universalis, clonality surpassed that of normal scalp. Sharing of TCR sequences between patients (possibly for HLA-related reasons) was less clear than in mice.

The CDR3 spans 15 residues. Looked up from germline, CDR1 is MNHEY and CDR2 is SMNVEV (reference sequence). V was shortened by 0 bases and J by 7 bases, with 15 bases between the two germline ends. Isolated RNA was reverse transcribed into cDNA used as the sequencing template. Method: immunoSEQ multiplex PCR; TCRdb's copy keeps in-frame clones and lacks some. Of a few hundred thousand clones listed, more than 30% are singletons. Stated treatment: oral pan-JAK inhibitor, 5-10 mg twice daily. The gene calls are TRBV27 and TRBJ1-2; D is unclear. The input for sequencing was CD4+ T cells sorted from blood, taken at approximately week 34, from a patient treated with tofacitinib. The sequence was obtained from a human donor with alopecia areata. In DNA form, the CDR3 reads TGTGCCAGCAGTTTATCCTCTCCCATTCAAGGTGGCTACACCTTC. Residues: CASSLSSPIQGGYTF.